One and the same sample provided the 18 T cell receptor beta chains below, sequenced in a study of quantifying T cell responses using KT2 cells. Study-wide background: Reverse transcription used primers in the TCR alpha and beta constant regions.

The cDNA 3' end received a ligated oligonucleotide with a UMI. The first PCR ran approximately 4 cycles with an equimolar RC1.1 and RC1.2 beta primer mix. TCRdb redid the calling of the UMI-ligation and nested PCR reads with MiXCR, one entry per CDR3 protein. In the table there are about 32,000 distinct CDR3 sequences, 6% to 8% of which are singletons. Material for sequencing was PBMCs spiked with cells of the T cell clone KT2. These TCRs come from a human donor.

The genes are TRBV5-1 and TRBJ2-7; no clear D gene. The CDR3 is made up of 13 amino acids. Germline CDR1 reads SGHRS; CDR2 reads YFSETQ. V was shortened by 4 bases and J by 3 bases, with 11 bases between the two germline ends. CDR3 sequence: CASSTGRNYEQYF. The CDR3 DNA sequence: TGCGCCAGCAGCACCGGACGCAACTACGAGCAGTACTTC.

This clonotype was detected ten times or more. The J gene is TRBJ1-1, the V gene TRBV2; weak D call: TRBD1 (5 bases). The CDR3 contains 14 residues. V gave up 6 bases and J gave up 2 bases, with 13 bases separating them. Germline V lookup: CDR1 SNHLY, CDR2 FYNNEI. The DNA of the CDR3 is TGTGCCAGCAGCTGGGCAGGGAGAAACACTGAAGCTTTCTTT. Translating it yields CASSWAGRNTEAFF.

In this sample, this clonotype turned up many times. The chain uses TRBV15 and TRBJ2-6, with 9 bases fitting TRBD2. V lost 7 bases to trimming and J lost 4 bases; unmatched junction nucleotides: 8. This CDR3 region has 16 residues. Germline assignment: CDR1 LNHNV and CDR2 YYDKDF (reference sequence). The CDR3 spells CATTAGGLRGANVLTF. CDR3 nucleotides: TGTGCCACCACGGCGGGGGGGCTAAGAGGGGCCAACGTCCTGACTTTC.

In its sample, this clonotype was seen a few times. The CDR3 nucleotides are TGTGCCAGCAGCTTAGTTTTGGGGCTGGACACCGGGGAGCTGTTTTTT. Translation gives CASSLVLGLDTGELFF. The rearrangement joins TRBV7-8 to TRBJ2-2; possibly TRBD1 for D (5 bases). Germline CDR1 is SGHVS and CDR2 is FQNEAQ. The CDR3 loop spans 16 amino acids. V lost 1 base and J lost 3, with 12 bases in between.

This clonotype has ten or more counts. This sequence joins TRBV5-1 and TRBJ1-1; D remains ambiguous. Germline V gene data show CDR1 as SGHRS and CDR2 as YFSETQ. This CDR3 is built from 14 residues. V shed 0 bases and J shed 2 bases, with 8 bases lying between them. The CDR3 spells CASSLAQDNTEAFF. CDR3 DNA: TGCGCCAGCAGCTTGGCCCAGGATAACACTGAAGCTTTCTTT.

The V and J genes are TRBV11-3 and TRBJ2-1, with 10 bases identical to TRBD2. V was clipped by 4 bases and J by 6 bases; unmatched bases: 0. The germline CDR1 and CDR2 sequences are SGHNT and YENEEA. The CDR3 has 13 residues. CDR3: CASSSSGSNEQFF. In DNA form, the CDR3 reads TGTGCCAGCAGCTCTAGCGGGAGCAATGAGCAGTTCTTC.

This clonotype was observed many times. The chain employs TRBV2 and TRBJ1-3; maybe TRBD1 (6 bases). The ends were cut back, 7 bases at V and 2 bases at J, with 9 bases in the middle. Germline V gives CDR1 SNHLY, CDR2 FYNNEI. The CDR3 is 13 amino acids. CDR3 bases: TGTGCCAGCAAGAGGGGGGCTGGAAACACCATATATTTT. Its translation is CASKRGAGNTIYF.

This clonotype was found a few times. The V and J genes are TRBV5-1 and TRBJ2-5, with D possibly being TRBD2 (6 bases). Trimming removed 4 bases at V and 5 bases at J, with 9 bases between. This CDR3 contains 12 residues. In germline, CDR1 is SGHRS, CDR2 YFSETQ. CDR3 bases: TGCGCCAGCAGCCCGGGGGTGGAGACCCAGTACTTC. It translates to CASSPGVETQYF.

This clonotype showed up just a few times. In DNA, the CDR3 is TGCGCCAGCAGCTCCTGGACTAGCGGGGGTGAGCAGTTCTTC. Translation: CASSSWTSGGEQFF. The gene calls are TRBV5-1 and TRBJ2-1; 13 nucleotides align to TRBD2. Germline values: CDR1 SGHRS, CDR2 YFSETQ. The CDR3 is 14 residues long. The V segment lost 3 bases and the J segment 9 bases; nucleotides outside the gene matches: 3.

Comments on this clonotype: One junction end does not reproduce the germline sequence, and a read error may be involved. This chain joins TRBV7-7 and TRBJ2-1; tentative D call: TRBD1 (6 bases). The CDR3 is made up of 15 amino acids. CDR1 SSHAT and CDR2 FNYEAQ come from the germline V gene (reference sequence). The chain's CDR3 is CASSRDKTSYNEQFF. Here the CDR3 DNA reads TGTGCTAGCAGCCGGGACAAAACTTCGTACAATGAGCAGTTCTTC.

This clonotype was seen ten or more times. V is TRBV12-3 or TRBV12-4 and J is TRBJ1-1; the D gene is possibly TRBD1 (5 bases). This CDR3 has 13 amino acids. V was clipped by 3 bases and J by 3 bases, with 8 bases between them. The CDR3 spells CASSFGAYTEAFF. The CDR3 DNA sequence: TGTGCCAGCAGTTTTGGGGCTTACACTGAAGCTTTCTTT.

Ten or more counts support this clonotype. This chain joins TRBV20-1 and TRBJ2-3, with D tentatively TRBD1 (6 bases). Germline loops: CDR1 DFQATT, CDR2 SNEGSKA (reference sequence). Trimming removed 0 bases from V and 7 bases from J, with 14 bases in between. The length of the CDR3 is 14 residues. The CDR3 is CSARDTGQRNTQYF. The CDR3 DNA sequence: TGCAGTGCTAGAGATACAGGACAGCGAAATACGCAGTATTTT.

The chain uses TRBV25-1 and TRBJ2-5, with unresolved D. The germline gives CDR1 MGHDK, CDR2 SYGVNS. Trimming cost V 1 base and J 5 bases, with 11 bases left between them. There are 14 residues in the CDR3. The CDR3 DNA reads TGTGCCAGCAGTGAATGTGCTGCAGTGGAGACCCAGTACTTC. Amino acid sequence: CASSECAAVETQYF.

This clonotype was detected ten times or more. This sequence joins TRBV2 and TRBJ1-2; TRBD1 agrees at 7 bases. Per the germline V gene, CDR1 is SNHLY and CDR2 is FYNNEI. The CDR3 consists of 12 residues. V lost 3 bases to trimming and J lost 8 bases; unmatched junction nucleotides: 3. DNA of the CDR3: TGTGCCAGCAGTGAGTTACAGGGGGGCTACACCTTC. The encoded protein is CASSELQGGYTF.

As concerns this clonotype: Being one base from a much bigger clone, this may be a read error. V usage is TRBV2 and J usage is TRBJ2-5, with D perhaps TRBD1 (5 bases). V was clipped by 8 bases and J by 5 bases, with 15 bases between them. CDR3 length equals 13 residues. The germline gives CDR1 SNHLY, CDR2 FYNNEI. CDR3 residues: CASLLGPRETQYF. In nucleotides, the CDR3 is TGTGCCAGCCTCCTGGGGCCCAGGGAGACCCAGTACTTC.

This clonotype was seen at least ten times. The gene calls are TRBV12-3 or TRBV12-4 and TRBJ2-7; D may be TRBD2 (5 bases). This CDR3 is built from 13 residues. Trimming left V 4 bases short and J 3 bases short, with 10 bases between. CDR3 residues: CASSWAGGYEQYF. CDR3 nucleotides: TGTGCCAGCAGTTGGGCAGGAGGCTACGAGCAGTACTTC.

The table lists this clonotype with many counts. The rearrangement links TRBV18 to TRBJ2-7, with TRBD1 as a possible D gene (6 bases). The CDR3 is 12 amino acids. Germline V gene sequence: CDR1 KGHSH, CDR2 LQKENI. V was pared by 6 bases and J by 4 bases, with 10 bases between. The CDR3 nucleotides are TGTGCCAGCTCTCTCGACAGGTACGAGCAGTACTTC. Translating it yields CASSLDRYEQYF.

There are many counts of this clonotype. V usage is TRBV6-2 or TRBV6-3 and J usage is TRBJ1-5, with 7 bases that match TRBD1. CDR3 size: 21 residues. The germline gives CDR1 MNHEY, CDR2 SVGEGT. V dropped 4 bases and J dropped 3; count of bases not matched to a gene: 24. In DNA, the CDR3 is TGTGCCAGCAGTTTGTTCTTTGAGGCCTGGACAAAAGACAGGGACAATCAGCCCCAGCATTTT. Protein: CASSLFFEAWTKDRDNQPQHF.